This T cell receptor beta chain was identified in a study of cytomegalovirus exposure and HLA in healthy donors (dated by TCRdb to about 2017). For context, the study as a whole: In an earlier analysis of roughly 500 of the donors, 276 Gb of sequence data and just under 120 million unique TCR beta sequences from about 179 million T cells were reported. Approximately 300 gigabases of sequencing data and 70 million to 95 million unique TCR sequences made up an early release that covered several hundred HLA-typed donors. HLA typing covered class I and class II loci at four-digit resolution. In addition to the first cohort of approximately 650 subjects, a separate validation cohort of 120 different subjects was used. In an earlier analysis of 550 to 700 of the donors, high-throughput TCR beta sequencing was used to judge whether each TCR beta V gene segment behaved as functional or pseudogenic. Four or five DR-DQ haplotypes were handled as single units for association and clustering, since linkage in the cohort was strong. The study profiled the T cell repertoires of about 720 subjects by immunosequencing and related them to cytomegalovirus serostatus. All discovery cohort repertoires had been generated on a single sequencing platform. The number of typed donors differed by locus: about 620-640 for A, B, C, DRB1 and DQB1; approximately 540 for DQA1; some 610 for DPA1; and around 450 for DPB1. Of the roughly 400 genotyped donors, approximately 83% fell in the genetic ancestry cluster associated with self-reported Caucasian donors. Among 300 to 450 genotyped donors of the cohort, an average of about 240,000 unique TCR beta nucleotide sequences were sequenced per donor, 15% to 20% of them non-productive. Rather than using new phenotypic data, the later analysis identified candidate immune exposures from TCR beta sequences and from how often those sequences occurred across donors. In a later genetic analysis, genome-wide SNP genotypes for about 55% of the 666 donors were used, and that subset was treated as a discovery cohort. A later analysis re-analyzed previously published TCR beta repertoires from 550 to 700 donors and added high-resolution HLA genotyping to study TCR occurrence patterns. The study was designed to test whether signatures of past pathogen exposure could be identified by cataloging public T cell receptors. Alongside the repertoire data, information on donor age, sex, ethnicity and CMV serostatus was compiled. High-throughput TCR immunosequencing, statistical association of individual TCRs with disease status, and machine learning were combined to predict cytomegalovirus infection status. Points the paper makes about the study in general: In vitro tests confirmed that a few of the cytomegalovirus-associated TCR beta chains recognize cytomegalovirus antigens. Because counts were too low, roughly 17 rarely observed V segments, including chromosome 9 orphons, were left out of the earlier analysis of approximately 580 of the donors. V-gene and J-gene trimming of TCR beta chains was associated with a missense DCLRE1C variant in a later genetic analysis, and the association was replicated in an independent cohort. A later analysis associated 16,951 TCR beta sequences with specific HLA alleles at a false discovery rate of 0.05. Because some donors lacked HLA typing at each locus, the association tests relied only on the typed subset. According to the authors, the approach could potentially be generalized to other disease states and immunological phenotypes. An earlier analysis of around 500 of the donors showed that most TCR beta V segments appeared in productive rearrangements either about 90% or about 30% of the time, which broadly matched IMGT annotations. A further reported finding was that TCR beta sequences accurately predicted the HLA-A and HLA-B alleles for most subjects in the first cohort. A cluster of highly shared sequence variants was judged likely to be a technical artifact of the sequencing pipeline. When HLA alleles, especially DR and DQ, strongly co-occurred, attributing TCR associations to individual alleles was difficult. In both the original and validation cohorts, the classifier was reported to diagnose cytomegalovirus status with high specificity and sensitivity. The study gave a list of under 200 TCR beta chains associated with cytomegalovirus. Presence/absence analyses assumed roughly uniform sequencing depth across donors, an assumption that may not hold. Some IMGT-functional V segments, including TRBV6-2 and TRBV6-3, could not be distinguished by the 87-base-pair reads and were therefore excluded. In a later analysis, HLA-associated TCR beta chains showed more clonal expansion and lower generation probabilities than non-associated chains that were equally common. The only immune exposure information available for the cohort was CMV serostatus. Correlated functional status among segregating V segments might reflect linkage disequilibrium, but an unknown experimental factor could not be ruled out. According to a later analysis, parvovirus B19, influenza, CMV and Epstein-Barr virus appeared linked to several top co-occurrence clusters. A later genetic analysis reported fewer N-insertions in productive TCRs among donors in an Asian-associated ancestry cluster than the approximately 700-donor mean. This cohort had only TCR beta chains sequenced, and the lack of alpha or paired-chain data limited which features could be detected. A later analysis found that most CMV-associated TCR beta chains appeared HLA-restricted, with HLA associations seemingly driven largely by CMV exposure. In a later analysis, the rate of TCR association differed among HLA loci, with DRB1 alleles having the most associated TCRs and HLA-C alleles having the fewest. Most TCR sequences were seen in very few donors, while some public TCRs were found in many individuals.

As regards this clone: There is no known antigen for this receptor. No base quality values were provided; no much bigger clone lies one nucleotide off.

The cohort comprised more than 550 healthy bone marrow donors. At the time of sampling, every cohort member was nominally healthy, though immune exposures that went unrecorded were likely present. The donor was CMV seropositive and was included in the group of 250 to 300 seropositive cohort members. Every donor gave a peripheral blood sample, and the peripheral blood mononuclear cells from that sample were used for TCR beta sequencing. The Qiagen DNeasy Blood Extraction Kit was used to extract genomic DNA from the blood cell samples. Measured from the cysteine to the phenylalanine, the CDR3 is 11 residues long. CDR3 DNA is the only sequence kept; it has 33 bases, read in frame from the first base. The CDR1 and CDR2 encoded by the germline V gene are SQVTM and ANQGSEA. Cut back by 3 bases and 2 bases, the V and J ends lie 3 bases apart. The method behind the library was the immunoSEQ multiplex PCR assay. For the multiplex PCR, a mixture combining 60 forward primers for TCR Vbeta segments and 13 reverse primers for TCR Jbeta segments was used. Amplification of the CDR3 region of rearranged TCR beta genes was performed with a multiplex PCR assay on genomic DNA. The Illumina HiSeq System was used to sequence the amplified TCR beta libraries as 87-base-pair reads. Turning to the authors' computational methods: A later analysis tallied tens of millions of unique TCR beta chains across the 550 to 850 repertoires, and approximately 9.9 million of those chains were shared by two or more donors. Raw reads were error-corrected and collapsed into unique sequences with a nearest-neighbor algorithm that merged closely related sequences to remove PCR and sequencing errors. Alignment of CDR3 sequences to IMGT reference sequences was used to assign V, D and J gene segments. For a sequence to be retained, a match of at least six nucleotides was required to both a V gene segment and a J gene segment. Rearrangements were called productive when the CDR3 lacked stop codons and stayed in frame with V and J; all others were non-productive. Following IMGT convention, CDR3 was defined as the stretch from the second conserved V-encoded cysteine up to the conserved J-encoded phenylalanine. In an earlier analysis of some 550 of the donors, sequences lacking an unambiguous match to a single V gene segment were excluded. An earlier analysis of several hundred of the donors called V segments functional above 56.7% productive rearrangements and segregating when the between-donor standard deviation exceeded 5%. A statistical classification framework was built for diagnosing cytomegalovirus status from the catalog of TCR beta chain sequences. V and J gene assignment, in a later analysis, came from comparing TCR nucleotide sequences with IMGT/GENE-DB human TR gene sequences. In a later analysis, CDR3 sequences and most-parsimonious VDJ recombination scenarios were assigned using the TCRdist pipeline. A later analysis defined each TCR beta chain by its CDR3 amino acid sequence plus V-gene family, and excluded reads lacking a unique V-gene family. A later analysis removed over 500 highly shared, low-generation-probability nucleotide sequences to deal with suspected cross-contamination and a sequencing artifact. In a later analysis, a clonal expansion index for each public chain was calculated from normalized within-repertoire ranks of inferred template counts. In a later analysis, generation probabilities were computed using a VDJ recombination model fitted to out-of-frame rearrangements, and the results were checked against IGoR. In a later analysis, TCR-TCR, TCR-HLA and TCR-CMV co-occurrence was scored with hypergeometric tests, and a repertoire-size bias correction was applied to TCR pairs. False discovery rates were estimated in a later analysis by permuting HLA or CMV assignments 20 times. In a later analysis, co-occurring TCRs were grouped using DBSCAN, with TCRdist sequence similarity added in when clustering inside HLA-allele-positive subsets. Repertoires with fewer than 30,000 or more than 120,000 public chains were left out of co-occurrence clustering, as were five repertoires with anomalous nucleotide sharing. Imported from immuneACCESS, the table was reduced by TCRdb to in-frame sequences with V and J called. These copies leave out some clones; in studies compared against another copy, an unresolved V gene accounts for under half, and the cause of the remainder is not known. That table supplies the V and J calls and clone size; D and trimming were determined from the DNA. The sample table holds roughly 95,000 clones, of which approximately 80% were seen once. The ten biggest clones cover approximately 5.6% of the sample.

The V and J segments used are TRBV29-1 and TRBJ2-3; no D gene call is confident. Material: PBMCs. The TCR was taken from a young man in good health and CMV-seropositive. The CDR3 region: CSVDYTDTQYF. The DNA is TGCAGCGTTGACTACACAGATACGCAGTATTTT.